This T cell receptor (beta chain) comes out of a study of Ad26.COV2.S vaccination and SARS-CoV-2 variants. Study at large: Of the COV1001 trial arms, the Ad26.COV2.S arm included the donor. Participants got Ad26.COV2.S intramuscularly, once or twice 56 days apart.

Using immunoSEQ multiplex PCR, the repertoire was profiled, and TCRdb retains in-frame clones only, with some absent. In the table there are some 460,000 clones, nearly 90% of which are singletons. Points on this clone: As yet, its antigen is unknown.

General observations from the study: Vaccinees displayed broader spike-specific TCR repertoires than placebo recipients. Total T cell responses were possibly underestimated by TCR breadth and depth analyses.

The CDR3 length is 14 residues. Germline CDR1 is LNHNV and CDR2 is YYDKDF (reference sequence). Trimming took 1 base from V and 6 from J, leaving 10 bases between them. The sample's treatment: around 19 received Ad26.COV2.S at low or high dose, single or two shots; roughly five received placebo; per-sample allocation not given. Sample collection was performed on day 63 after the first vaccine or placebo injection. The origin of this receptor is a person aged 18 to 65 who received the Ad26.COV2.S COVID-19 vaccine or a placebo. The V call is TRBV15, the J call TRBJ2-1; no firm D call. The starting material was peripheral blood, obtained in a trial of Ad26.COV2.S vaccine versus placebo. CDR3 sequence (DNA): TGTGCCACCAGCAGAGGACGTAGGAGCAATGAGCAGTTCTTC. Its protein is CATSRGRRSNEQFF.